This paragraph reports one T cell receptor (beta chain). The antigen is not known. The length of the CDR3 is 18 residues. V lost 5 bases and J lost 1; bases outside the gene matches: 7. Germline lookup yields CDR1 MNHEY and CDR2 SMNVEV (reference sequence). This sample is drawn from a study of T cell repertoires in cytomegalovirus infection. Study summary: Public signatures in TCR beta pointed to CMV infection and matching HLA type.

TCRdb re-derived calls from the reads in MiXCR, one entry per CDR3 protein. Among around 550,000 distinct CDR3 sequences listed, approximately 26% were seen once. Findings and caveats of the study: It was HLA-C-restricted CMV-specific TCR beta clonotypes that dominated the response ex vivo.

Sequencing was performed on PBMCs. The chain recombines TRBV27 with TRBJ2-5; 16 bases are a match to TRBD2. The TCR was taken from a human donor in good health (CMV status not recorded). Some clones in this sample may be carry-over from other donors' samples. The CDR3 loop is CASSPIGTSGRAQETQYF. The DNA for the CDR3 is TGTGCCAGCAGTCCAATTGGGACTAGCGGGAGGGCCCAAGAGACCCAGTACTTC.